Sequencing of this T cell receptor (beta chain) was carried out in a study of T cells in Graves' hyperthyroidism and ophthalmopathy. On this clonotype: What it binds is unknown.

What was amplified from RNA transcripts were TCR beta CDR3 regions. The TCR CDR3 was amplified in a first-round RT-PCR using the HTBI primer set. TCRdb reanalysed the multiplex PCR reads using MiXCR and keeps one entry per CDR3 protein. The profile shows about 500,000 distinct CDR3 sequences, 15% to 20% of them singletons. Whole-study findings and limits: A median around 6.8 months before onset, the model predicted ophthalmopathy.

V shed 7 bases and J shed 4 bases, with 13 bases lying between them. CDR3 length equals 13 residues. Germline loops: CDR1 MNHEY, CDR2 SVGEGT. The specimen sequenced was blood. This rearrangement joins TRBV6-2 or TRBV6-3 to TRBJ2-5; D tentatively fits TRBD1 or TRBD2 (5 bases each). The receptor's source is a woman aged 30 to 39 with Graves' ophthalmopathy. In DNA, the CDR3 is TGTGCCAGCAAATCGGGGCTAGCAGAGACCCAGTACTTC. Translated, it gives CASKSGLAETQYF.